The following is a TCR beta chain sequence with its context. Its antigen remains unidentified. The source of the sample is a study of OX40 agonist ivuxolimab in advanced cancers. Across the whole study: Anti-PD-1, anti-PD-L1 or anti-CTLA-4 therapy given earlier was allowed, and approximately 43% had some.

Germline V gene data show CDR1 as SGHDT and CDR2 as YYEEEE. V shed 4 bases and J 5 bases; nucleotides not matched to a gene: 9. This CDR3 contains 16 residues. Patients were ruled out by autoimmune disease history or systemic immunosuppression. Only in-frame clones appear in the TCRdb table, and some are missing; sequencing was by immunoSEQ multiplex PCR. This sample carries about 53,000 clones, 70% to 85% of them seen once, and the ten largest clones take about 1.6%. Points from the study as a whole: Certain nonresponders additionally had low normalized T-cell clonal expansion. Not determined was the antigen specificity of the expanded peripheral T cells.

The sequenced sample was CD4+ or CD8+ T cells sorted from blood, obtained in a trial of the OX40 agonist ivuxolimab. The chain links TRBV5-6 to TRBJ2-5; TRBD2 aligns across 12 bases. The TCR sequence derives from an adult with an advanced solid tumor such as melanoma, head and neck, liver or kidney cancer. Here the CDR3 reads CASSHGLAGIAETQYF. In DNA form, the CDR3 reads TGTGCCAGCAGCCACGGACTAGCGGGGATTGCGGAGACCCAGTACTTC.